This TCR beta chain was found in a study of human T cells and chemical hapten exposure (dated by TCRdb to about 2021). Notes on the research overall: For sensitization, 2% DPC in acetone was applied to a 2 cm by 2 cm area of upper inner arm skin. Weekly therapeutic DPC doses were additionally applied to the scalp of patients throughout the approximately 25-week study period. Patch testing on the upper back used Finn chambers containing 0.01% DPC, with scoring done after 6 days according to International Contact Dermatitis Research Group standards. The patient cohort, mostly female, included alopecia areata with under or over 50% scalp involvement, alopecia totalis and alopecia universalis. The libraries were sequenced as a pool, and the TCR yield per sample differed mostly because of small variations in library volumes within the pool. This study followed changes in the peripheral blood TCR repertoire in vivo during primary and secondary sensitization of alopecia patients to the hapten diphenylcyclopropenone (DPC). Blood samples were taken from patients before sensitization (week 0) and at 2, 6 and about 24 weeks after DPC sensitization. Some 29 alopecia patients provided blood for TCR sequencing at one to four time points (pre-sensitization, 2, 6 and 24 weeks). Beyond this particular receptor, the publication reports: No change with DPC sensitization was found in the number of TCRs above 1 in 1000 frequency, and no evidence of global repertoire structure alterations was found. Significantly more large CDR3 similarity clusters were formed by expanded TCRs than by pre-sensitization or healthy control sets, consistent with antigen-driven responses. After repeated subsampling, the strength of the expansion versus patch-test correlation and the threshold at which it became significant changed. Alopecia, a presumed autoimmune disease, was present in all patients, so the immune response of the patients might differ from that of healthy individuals. The number of PT1 expanded TCRs positively correlated with patch test score, significant at thresholds 8, 16 and 32 but not 4.

Details on this clonotype: This receptor's antigen is unknown. One base away there is no much larger clone; base qualities are not given.

Taken from cysteine to phenylalanine, the CDR3 has 13 residues. The retained sequence is limited to the CDR3, 39 bases, with the frame set at the first base. The V end gives up 3 bases and the J end 4 bases, leaving 5 bases in the junction not matched to a gene. CDR1 and CDR2 are read off the germline V gene (reference sequence) as DFQATT and SNEGSKA. The time point label corresponds to: patch test 3, about 24 weeks after DPC sensitization. In the paper's terms, the treatment or condition label means: therapeutic diphenylcyclopropenone sensitization with weekly scalp DPC. At every patch-test visit, the blood draw took place before the patch test was put on. Patients were considered eligible if aged 18 to 70, diagnosed with alopecia and deemed suitable for DPC therapy, and patients were excluded if pregnant. Total RNA was extracted from unfractionated whole blood that had been collected in Tempus Blood RNA tubes.

Library creation used RACE. Sequenced on a NextSeq 500. During library preparation, unique molecular identifiers were attached to individual cDNA molecules so that TCRs could be counted quantitatively and reproducibly. For every blood RNA sample, sequencing covered both the TCR alpha and TCR beta chains. As for the original processing: A median of about 87,000 TCRs per sample was observed, with a range of about 23,224 to 750,000. V, J and CDR3 annotation of the TCR reads was carried out using the Decombinator software suite. Every sample was subsampled to the same number of TCRs (28,000) for the PS versus PT1 abundance plots. TCRs were defined as expanded if absent before sensitization and observed at least eight times at the 2-week time point. TCRdb trimmed public reads at Q25 via fastp, called clones via MiXCR and kept in-frame beta chains. All rows with the same CDR3 protein become a single entry with the most common DNA and genes. None of the V and J calls come from the authors' own analysis; TCRdb made them. The sample table shows fewer than 100,000 distinct CDR3 sequences, and roughly a tenth are seen once. Clones ranked in the top ten supply approximately 1.1% of the sample.

Recombination connected TRBV20-1 to TRBJ1-2, with 7 bases aligning to TRBD1. Sample: whole blood, taken in connection with sensitization to the hapten diphenylcyclopropenone (DPC). This sequence originates from a woman aged 30 to 39 with alopecia areata. Some clones in this sample may be carry-over from other donors' samples. CDR3 sequence: CSARSGQSYGYTF. The DNA sequence is TGCAGTGCTAGGTCGGGACAGAGCTATGGCTACACCTTC.